These T cell receptor beta chains were read from a single sample in a study of blood T cell repertoires in COVID-19. TCRdb's copy holds only in-frame clones and misses some; the assay was immunoSEQ multiplex PCR. The sample has 350,000 to 400,000 clones, roughly 90% seen once. Sequences were obtained from PBMCs or T cells enriched from blood (not recorded which). The receptor set was obtained from a woman aged 25-40 years who had recovered from COVID-19. Each CDR3 is given with its conserved first and last residue. A D gene is named only where the DNA matches it firmly. Rows may omit the clone size; those that give it use once, few, many or a size class.

TRBV11-2	-	TRBJ2-1	-	CASSSRASEQFF	TGTGCCAGCAGCTCCCGAGCCTCTGAGCAGTTCTTC
TRBV5-6	-	TRBJ2-2	-	CASSFEEFANPMNTGELFF	TGTGCCAGCAGCTTCGAGGAATTCGCTAACCCGATGAACACCGGGGAGCTGTTTTTT
TRBV3-1/TRBV3-2	TRBD1	TRBJ1-2	-	CASTNQGASYGYTF	TGTGCCAGCACTAACCAGGGGGCGAGCTATGGCTACACCTTC
TRBV19	TRBD1	TRBJ1-5	-	CASSIADRVHQPQHF	TGTGCCAGTAGTATAGCTGACAGGGTGCATCAGCCCCAGCATTTT
TRBV11-2	-	TRBJ2-1	-	CASSLVSRHEQFF	TGTGCCAGCAGCTTAGTATCTCGTCATGAGCAGTTCTTC
TRBV4-1	-	TRBJ1-6	-	CASSLGGGVDSPLHF	TGCGCCAGCAGCCTCGGTGGGGGGGTCGATTCACCCCTCCACTTT
TRBV12-3/TRBV12-4	-	TRBJ1-2	-	CASTTGIYGYTF	TGTGCCAGCACCACAGGGATCTATGGCTACACCTTC
TRBV27	TRBD1	TRBJ1-5	-	CASSTGLGNPQHF	TGTGCCAGCTCGACAGGGCTCGGGAACCCCCAGCATTTT
TRBV5-1	-	TRBJ1-2	once	CASSSGGHTPLYGYTF	TGCGCCAGCAGCTCGGGGGGACACACTCCGCTTTATGGCTACACCTTC
TRBV19	-	TRBJ1-2	-	CASSTPPTGYTF	TGTGCCAGTAGTACTCCCCCGACGGGGTACACCTTC
TRBV28	-	TRBJ2-5	-	CASSFQGAGQETQYF	TGTGCCAGCAGTTTTCAGGGAGCGGGTCAAGAGACCCAGTACTTC
TRBV11-3	TRBD1	TRBJ1-6	-	CASSLDTRQGATQNNSPLHF	TGTGCCAGCAGCTTAGATACGAGACAGGGGGCCACCCAGAATAATTCACCCCTCCACTTT
TRBV3-1/TRBV3-2	-	TRBJ2-2	-	CASSPPLERTNTGELFF	TGTGCCAGCAGCCCCCCCTTGGAGCGGACGAACACCGGGGAGCTGTTTTTT
TRBV7-6	TRBD2	TRBJ2-7	once	CASSLGREGFREQYF	TGTGCCAGCAGCCTTGGGCGGGAGGGTTTCCGGGAGCAGTACTTC
TRBV9	-	TRBJ1-4	-	CATAAGGATNEKLFF	TGTGCGACAGCTGCCGGGGGGGCAACTAATGAAAAACTGTTTTTT
TRBV5-1	TRBD2	TRBJ2-3	-	CASRTGLAGVADTQYF	TGCGCCAGCCGAACGGGACTAGCGGGAGTAGCAGATACGCAGTATTTT
TRBV6-1	TRBD2	TRBJ2-1	-	CASSERSSGNEQFF	TGTGCCAGCAGTGAACGGTCTAGCGGGAATGAGCAGTTCTTC
TRBV7-9	TRBD2	TRBJ2-7	-	CASSSGTSGRIDEQYF	TGTGCCAGCAGCTCCGGGACTAGCGGGAGGATCGACGAGCAGTACTTC
TRBV2	TRBD2	TRBJ2-7	-	CASRDASGGFEQYF	TGTGCCAGCAGGGACGCCTCGGGGGGTTTCGAGCAGTACTTC
TRBV9	-	TRBJ2-3	-	CASSASADTQYF	TGTGCCAGCAGCGCCTCTGCAGATACGCAGTATTTT
TRBV19	-	TRBJ1-1	-	CASSIEGENTEAFF	TGTGCCAGTAGTATAGAAGGGGAGAACACTGAAGCTTTCTTT
TRBV4-1	-	TRBJ2-2	-	CASSLMGRGAANTGELFF	TGCGCCAGCAGTCTGATGGGTCGGGGGGCGGCGAACACCGGGGAGCTGTTTTTT
TRBV30	-	TRBJ1-2	-	CAWSYGGTLATHGYTF	TGTGCCTGGAGTTATGGAGGGACTCTGGCCACCCATGGCTACACCTTC
TRBV28	TRBD1	TRBJ1-4	-	CASSKTGVAEKLFF	TGTGCCAGCAGCAAGACAGGGGTAGCGGAAAAACTGTTTTTT
TRBV4-2	TRBD2	TRBJ2-7	-	CASSQVSGSSGGRYEQYF	TGTGCCAGCAGCCAAGTTAGTGGTAGTAGCGGGGGGCGATACGAGCAGTACTTC
TRBV9	-	TRBJ2-3	-	CASSVPGNGDTQYF	TGTGCCAGCAGCGTCCCAGGGAATGGAGATACGCAGTATTTT
TRBV5-1	-	TRBJ2-3	few	CASSLGQDTDTQYF	TGCGCCAGCAGCTTGGGACAAGACACAGATACGCAGTATTTT
TRBV12-3/TRBV12-4	-	TRBJ2-7	-	CASKGGRRYEQYF	TGTGCCAGCAAAGGAGGGCGAAGATACGAGCAGTACTTC
TRBV5-5	-	TRBJ2-3	-	CASSLAGSTDTQYF	TGTGCCAGCAGCTTGGCAGGGTCCACAGATACGCAGTATTTT
TRBV27	TRBD1	TRBJ1-5	-	CASSDRQGVSNQPQHF	TGTGCCAGCAGTGACCGACAGGGGGTTAGCAATCAGCCCCAGCATTTT
TRBV28	TRBD1	TRBJ1-1	-	CASSSGQGAFTEAFF	TGTGCCAGCAGTTCGGGACAGGGGGCCTTCACTGAAGCTTTCTTT
TRBV5-1	TRBD1	TRBJ2-7	-	CASSLGPVGTGPQKQYF	TGCGCCAGCAGCTTGGGTCCGGTAGGGACAGGGCCCCAAAAGCAGTACTTC
TRBV4-1	TRBD1	TRBJ2-5	-	CASSQAGQGQETQYF	TGCGCCAGCAGCCAAGCAGGACAGGGTCAAGAGACCCAGTACTTC
TRBV5-6	-	TRBJ1-1	-	CASSYRTGAFF	TGTGCCAGCAGCTATCGAACAGGGGCTTTCTTT
TRBV30	-	TRBJ2-3	-	CALEKAQSSTDTQYF	TGTGCCCTGGAGAAGGCTCAGTCTAGCACAGATACGCAGTATTTT